Below are 20 T cell receptor beta chains sequenced from a single sample in a study of shared clonotypes between healthy human individuals. Produced via immunoSEQ multiplex PCR; TCRdb's table is partial and in-frame only. The sample carries a few million clones, approximately 92% recorded once. The sample taken for sequencing was naive CD4+ T cells sorted from blood. Subset meaning: CD45RA+ positively selected. These receptors came from a man in his late teens or twenties in good health.

This clone was detected a few times. The gene calls are TRBV5-1 and TRBJ2-7; the D gene is possibly TRBD1 (6 bases). Trimming removed 4 bases at V and 0 bases at J, with 11 bases between. Germline loops: CDR1 SGHRS, CDR2 YFSETQ. This CDR3 contains 14 residues. CDR3 DNA sequence: TGCGCCAGCAGCAACCGACAGGTCTCCTACGAGCAGTACTTC. Protein: CASSNRQVSYEQYF.

The V gene is TRBV5-4, the J gene TRBJ2-7; D not certain. V lost 2 bases and J 4 bases, leaving 10 bases between the germline ends. CDR1 is SGHNT and CDR2 is YYREEE in the germline V gene (reference sequence). The CDR3 totals 13 residues. CDR3 in DNA: TGTGCCAGCAGCTTATGGTGGGAATACGAGCAGTACTTC. This translates into CASSLWWEYEQYF.

The chain links TRBV14 to TRBJ2-2, with 14 bases aligning to TRBD2. The J segment lost 5 bases and the V segment lost 3 bases, leaving 8 bases of the junction unmatched. Germline V CDR1 and CDR2: SGHDN, FVKESK. The CDR3 sequence is 18 residues long. CDR3 amino acids: CASSQDPGLAGVTGELFF. Here the CDR3 DNA reads TGTGCCAGCAGCCAGGACCCGGGACTAGCGGGAGTTACCGGGGAGCTGTTTTTT.

The genes are TRBV25-1 and TRBJ1-5; D might be TRBD1 (5 bases). This CDR3 is 14 amino acids long. Trimming removed 9 bases at V and 1 base at J, with 13 bases between. Germline CDR1 MGHDK, CDR2 SYGVNS. CDR3 DNA: TGTGCCAGTTCCCCAGGGCGGAGCAATCAGCCCCAGCATTTT. Protein: CASSPGRSNQPQHF.

V gene TRBV11-1 combines with J gene TRBJ1-1; a possible D gene is TRBD1 (6 bases). V was shortened by 4 bases and J by 0 bases, with 9 bases between the two germline ends. The CDR3 contains 14 residues. From germline, CDR1 is SGHAT and CDR2 FQDESV (reference sequence). The CDR3 loop is CASSSDRMNTEAFF. The DNA of the CDR3 is TGTGCCAGCAGCTCAGACAGGATGAACACTGAAGCTTTCTTT.

Concerning this clone itself: Other nucleotide sequences in the sample specify the same CDR3. The V and J genes are TRBV28 and TRBJ1-6; D is unresolved. V lost 5 bases to trimming and J lost 9 bases, with 8 bases between them. CDR3 length equals 12 residues. Germline V lookup: CDR1 MDHEN, CDR2 SYDVKM. CDR3 in amino acids: CASSPLISPLHF. The CDR3 DNA sequence: TGTGCCAGCAGTCCTTTAATTTCACCCCTCCACTTT.

This clone has only a few counts. The rearrangement joins TRBV29-1 to TRBJ1-1, with no clear D. Germline CDR1 SQVTM, CDR2 ANQGSEA. Trimming removed 0 bases from V and 1 base from J, with 6 bases in between. The CDR3 sequence is 13 residues long. Here the CDR3 DNA reads TGCAGCGTTGAAGATCTTGAGAACACTGAAGCTTTCTTT. Translating it yields CSVEDLENTEAFF.

V gene TRBV18 combines with J gene TRBJ2-1, with D perhaps being TRBD1 or TRBD2 (6 bases each). CDR1 is KGHSH, CDR2 LQKENI, per germline. The CDR3 is 16 amino acids. The germline V and J ends were trimmed by 0 bases and 1 base, with 10 bases remaining between them. The CDR3 region is CASSPPGGLSYNEQFF. The DNA of the CDR3 is TGTGCCAGCTCACCACCGGGGGGCCTTTCCTACAATGAGCAGTTCTTC.

V and J are TRBV5-4 and TRBJ2-3, with 7 bases identical to TRBD2. Germline V gene sequence: CDR1 SGHNT, CDR2 YYREEE (reference sequence). Trimming removed 2 bases from V and 3 bases from J; junction bases left unmatched: 18. The CDR3 runs to 19 residues. CDR3 in DNA: TGTGCCAGCAGCTTCGCGGCGCGGACCTTTACTAGCGATACAGATACGCAGTATTTT. Its protein product is CASSFAARTFTSDTDTQYF.

As concerns this clone: Other DNA sequences of this sample code for an identical CDR3. The chain combines TRBV7-9 with TRBJ1-2, with unresolved D. The germline V and J ends were trimmed by 2 bases and 7 bases, with 8 bases remaining between them. The germline V gene encodes CDR1 SEHNR and CDR2 FQNEAQ (reference sequence). This CDR3 comprises 12 residues. The CDR3 DNA reads as TGTGCCAGCAGCTTATCGTCCGGTGGCTACACCTTC. Translating gives CASSLSSGGYTF.

The V gene is TRBV15, the J gene TRBJ1-1; D is ambiguous. Germline V lookup: CDR1 LNHNV, CDR2 YYDKDF (reference sequence). V lost 7 bases, J lost 4 bases, and 13 bases lay in between. The CDR3 is made up of 13 amino acids. CDR3 region: CATNRGVGTEAFF. CDR3 nucleotides: TGTGCCACCAACCGGGGAGTCGGCACTGAAGCTTTCTTT.

V usage is TRBV5-1 and J usage is TRBJ2-7; weak D call: TRBD2 (6 bases). CDR3 size: 14 residues. The germline V gene has CDR1 SGHRS and CDR2 YFSETQ. The V and J ends lost 4 bases and 0 bases respectively, with 11 bases between them. The DNA for the CDR3 is TGCGCCAGCAGCGGGCGGGGAGCCTCCTACGAGCAGTACTTC. It yields the protein CASSGRGASYEQYF.

The chain has TRBV27 and TRBJ1-5; D uncertain. Germline V lookup: CDR1 MNHEY, CDR2 SMNVEV (reference sequence). There are 14 residues in the CDR3. The V gene lost 4 bases and the J gene lost 2 bases, with 9 bases spanning the gap. CDR3 protein: CASSYGGGNQPQHF. DNA for the CDR3: TGTGCCAGCAGTTATGGCGGAGGCAATCAGCCCCAGCATTTT.

This CDR3 reads CASSLIDGGYNSPLHF. CDR3 DNA sequence: TGTGCCAGCAGCTTAATCGATGGGGGGTATAATTCACCCCTCCACTTT. The chain links TRBV7-9 to TRBJ1-6, with D possibly TRBD1 on 5 matching bases. The CDR3 sequence is 16 residues long. Trimming removed 2 bases at V and 4 bases at J, with 12 bases between. CDR1 is SEHNR, CDR2 FQNEAQ, per germline (reference sequence).

J is TRBJ2-7 and V is TRBV19; a possible D gene is TRBD1 (6 bases). V was clipped by 5 bases and J by 2 bases, with 13 bases between them. In germline, CDR1 is LNHDA, CDR2 SQIVND (reference sequence). The CDR3 covers 14 residues. The CDR3 nucleotides are TGTGCCAGTAGTTCCCAGACAGGACCCTACGAGCAGTACTTC. Its translation: CASSSQTGPYEQYF.

The chain uses TRBV4-2 and TRBJ2-4; D may be TRBD2 (5 bases). The CDR3 is 14 residues long. Between the trimmed V and J ends, which lost 0 bases and 4 bases, there was a span of 7 bases. Germline V gene sequence: CDR1 LGHNA, CDR2 YNFKEQ. CDR3 protein: CASSQESGKNIQYF. CDR3 nucleotides: TGTGCCAGCAGCCAAGAGTCGGGAAAAAACATTCAGTACTTC.

The chain uses TRBV6-6 and TRBJ2-7; D might be TRBD1 (6 bases). Germline V CDR1 and CDR2: MNHNY, SVGAGI (reference sequence). Deletions cut 6 bases from V and 2 bases from J, with 11 bases between. This CDR3 region has 13 residues. This chain's CDR3 is CASSRTVTYEQYF. CDR3 in DNA: TGTGCCAGCAGCCGGACAGTCACCTACGAGCAGTACTTC.

The J gene is TRBJ2-7, the V gene TRBV6-6, with TRBD1 identical over 10 bases. V was clipped by 7 bases and J by 6 bases; unmatched bases: 9. This CDR3 is built from 14 residues. From germline, CDR1 is MNHNY and CDR2 SVGAGI (reference sequence). The CDR3 DNA sequence: TGTGCCAGCACGGGACAGGGGTTTACAGGCGAGCAGTACTTC. Protein: CASTGQGFTGEQYF.

This rearrangement joins TRBV5-1 to TRBJ2-2; 7 bases align to TRBD1. J lost 7 bases, V lost 7 bases, and 13 bases had no gene match. This CDR3 region has 15 residues. Germline V gives CDR1 SGHRS, CDR2 YFSETQ. The CDR3 DNA sequence: TGCGCCAGCTCTTCAGACAGGGTCATGGGCGGGGAGCTGTTTTTT. Its translation is CASSSDRVMGGELFF. Complete variable domain (other parts from reference TRBV5-1 and TRBJ2-2): KAGVTQTPRYLIKTRGQQVTLSCSPISGHRSVSWYQQTPGQGLQFLFEYFSETQRNKGNFPGRFSGRQFSNSRSEMNVSTLELGDSALYLCASSSDRVMGGELFFGEGSRLTVL.

This clone has only one observation. V gene TRBV7-8 combines with J gene TRBJ2-6; 8 nucleotides align to TRBD1. The CDR3 runs 14 residues. CDR1 SGHVS and CDR2 FQNEAQ come from the germline V gene. V lost 5 bases, J lost 10 bases, and 7 bases stayed unmatched. CDR3 in DNA: TGTGCCAGCAGCCCTCGGACAGGGCAGAACGTCCTGACTTTC. Translating gives CASSPRTGQNVLTF.